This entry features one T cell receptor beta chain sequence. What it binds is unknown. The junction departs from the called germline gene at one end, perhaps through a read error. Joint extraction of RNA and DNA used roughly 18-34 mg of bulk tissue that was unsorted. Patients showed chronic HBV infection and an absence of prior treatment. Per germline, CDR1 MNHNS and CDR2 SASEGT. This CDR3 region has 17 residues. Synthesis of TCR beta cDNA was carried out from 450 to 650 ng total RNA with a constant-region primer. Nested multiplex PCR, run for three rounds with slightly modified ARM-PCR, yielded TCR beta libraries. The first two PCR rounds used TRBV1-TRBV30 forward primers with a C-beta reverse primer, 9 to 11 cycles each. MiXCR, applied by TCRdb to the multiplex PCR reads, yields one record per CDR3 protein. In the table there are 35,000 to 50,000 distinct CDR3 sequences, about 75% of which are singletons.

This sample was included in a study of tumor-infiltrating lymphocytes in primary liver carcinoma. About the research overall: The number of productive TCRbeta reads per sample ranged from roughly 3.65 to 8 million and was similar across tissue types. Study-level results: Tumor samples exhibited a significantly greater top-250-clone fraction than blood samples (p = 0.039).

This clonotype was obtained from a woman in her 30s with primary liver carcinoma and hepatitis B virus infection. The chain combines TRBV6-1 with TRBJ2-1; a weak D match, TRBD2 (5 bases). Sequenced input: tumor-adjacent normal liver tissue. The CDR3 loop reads CANSETVRAPNYNEQFF. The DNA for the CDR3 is TGTGCCAACAGTGAAACGGTGAGGGCCCCCAACTATAACGAGCAGTTCTTC.